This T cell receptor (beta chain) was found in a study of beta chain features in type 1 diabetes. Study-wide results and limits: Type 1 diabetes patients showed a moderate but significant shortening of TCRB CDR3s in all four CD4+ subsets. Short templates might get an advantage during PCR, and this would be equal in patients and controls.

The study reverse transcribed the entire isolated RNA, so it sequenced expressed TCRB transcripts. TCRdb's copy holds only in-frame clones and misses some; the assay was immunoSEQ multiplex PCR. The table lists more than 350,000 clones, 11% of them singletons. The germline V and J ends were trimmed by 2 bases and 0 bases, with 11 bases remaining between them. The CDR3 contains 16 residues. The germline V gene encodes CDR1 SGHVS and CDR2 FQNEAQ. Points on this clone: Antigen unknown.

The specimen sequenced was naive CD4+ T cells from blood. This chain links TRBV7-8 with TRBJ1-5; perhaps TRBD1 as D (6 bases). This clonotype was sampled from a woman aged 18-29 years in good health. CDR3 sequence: CASSLTGQISNQPQHF. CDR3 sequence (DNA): TGTGCCAGCAGCTTAACAGGGCAAATTAGCAATCAGCCCCAGCATTTT. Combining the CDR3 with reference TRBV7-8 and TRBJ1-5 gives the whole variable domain GAGVSQSPRYKVAKRGQDVALRCDPISGHVSLFWYQQALGQGPEFLTYFQNEAQLDKSGLPSDRFFAERPEGSVSTLKIQRTQQEDSAVYLCASSLTGQISNQPQHFGDGTRLSIL.